This is a list of T cell receptor beta chains from one sample in a study of blood T cell repertoires in COVID-19. The protocol was immunoSEQ multiplex PCR, while the TCRdb copy is restricted to in-frame clones and leaves out a portion. Here the sample spans around 270,000 clones, roughly 84% being singletons. Input material: peripheral blood. The receptors were gathered from a woman between 35 and 50 years old who had recovered from COVID-19. Both conserved end residues are part of each CDR3. D genes are given only for firm matches. Clone size appears in some rows only: once, few, many, or a class for an expanded clone.

>TRBV15|TRBJ2-3|-|-
TGTGCCACCAGCACGGGGGTCAGTCGGGGCACAGATACGCAGTATTTT
CATSTGVSRGTDTQYF
>TRBV7-2|TRBJ2-5|TRBD2|-
TGTGCCAGCAGCTTAAATTACGCGGGGGACGGGACCCAGTACTTC
CASSLNYAGDGTQYF
>TRBV5-8|TRBJ2-1|TRBD1|-
TGTGCCAGCAGTAAGGGACAGGGCTCCTACAATGAGCAGTTCTTC
CASSKGQGSYNEQFF
>TRBV2|TRBJ1-5|-|-
TGTGCCAGCAGTGAAAGGACAGAAAATCAGCCCCAGCATTTT
CASSERTENQPQHF
>TRBV5-4|TRBJ2-1|TRBD1|once
TGTGCCAGCAGCTCGTGGCAGGGGGTGAGGGATGAGCAGTTCTTC
CASSSWQGVRDEQFF
>TRBV19|TRBJ1-1|-|-
TGTGCCAGTAGTATCTTTTCCGGAGCGACGGGCACTGAAGCTTTCTTT
CASSIFSGATGTEAFF
>TRBV7-2|TRBJ1-2|-|-
TGTGCCAGCAGCTTAGGAGGGACTGCTAACTATGGCTACACCTTC
CASSLGGTANYGYTF
>TRBV7-2|TRBJ1-5|TRBD1|-
TGTGCCAGCAGTCGGGACAGGGGTAATCAGCCCCAGCATTTT
CASSRDRGNQPQHF
>TRBV19|TRBJ1-1|-|few
TGTGCCAGTACCATAGGACAGATGAACACTGAAGCTTTCTTT
CASTIGQMNTEAFF
>TRBV28|TRBJ1-4|TRBD1|-
TGTGCCAGCAGCCTGGGACAGGGGGTAGTAAAACTGTTTTTT
CASSLGQGVVKLFF
>TRBV27|TRBJ1-2|TRBD1|-
TGTGCCAGCAGTTTATACAGGGGCGCTAACTATGGCTACACCTTC
CASSLYRGANYGYTF
>TRBV5-1|TRBJ1-5|-|-
TGCGCCAGCAGCTTGGCCGAGCTGGGCAGAGATCAGCCCCAGCATTTT
CASSLAELGRDQPQHF
>TRBV2|TRBJ2-7|-|-
TGTGCCAGCAGGGGGACATCAGAATACGAGCAGTACTTC
CASRGTSEYEQYF
>TRBV28|TRBJ1-5|-|once
TGTGCCAGCAGTAGGGGGATTAATCAGCCCCAGCATTTT
CASSRGINQPQHF
>TRBV14|TRBJ2-2|TRBD1|-
TGTGCCAGCAGCCGGGGACAGGGGTGGCCGAACACCGGGGAGCTGTTTTTT
CASSRGQGWPNTGELFF
>TRBV29-1|TRBJ1-3|-|-
TGCAGCGTTCAATCCGCGGGGGTTACCGCTGGAAACACCATATATTTT
CSVQSAGVTAGNTIYF
>TRBV9|TRBJ2-5|TRBD2|-
TGTGCGTCAACGGCGACTAGCGGGGGCCTCCAAGAGACCCAGTACTTC
CASTATSGGLQETQYF
>TRBV3-1/TRBV3-2|TRBJ2-3|-|-
TGTGCCAGCAGCCGGGCGGGTACAGATACGCAGTATTTT
CASSRAGTDTQYF
>TRBV5-1|TRBJ1-1|-|once
TGCGCCAGCAGCTTGCGTTCCGGAGGCACTGAAGCTTTCTTT
CASSLRSGGTEAFF
>TRBV3-1/TRBV3-2|TRBJ2-5|-|once
TGTGCCAGCAGCCCAGGGAGGGGGACGTACCAAGAGACCCAGTACTTC
CASSPGRGTYQETQYF
>TRBV5-4|TRBJ2-5|-|-
TGTGCCAGCAGCTTGGCAGGCGCGGGAGAGACCCAGTACTTC
CASSLAGAGETQYF
>TRBV18|TRBJ2-1|-|few
TGTGCCAGCTCACCACTGGTGGAGGAGCAGTTCTTC
CASSPLVEEQFF
>TRBV30|TRBJ2-7|-|-
TGTGCCTTACTTGTAAGCGGACGCTACGAGCAGTACTTC
CALLVSGRYEQYF
>TRBV5-1|TRBJ2-2|TRBD1|-
TGCGCCAGCAGCCTCGGACAGGGGATCACCGGGGAGCTGTTTTTT
CASSLGQGITGELFF
>TRBV10-3|TRBJ2-3|-|-
TGTGCCATCACTGGAGGAGGTGGAGATACGCAGTATTTT
CAITGGGGDTQYF
>TRBV30|TRBJ2-3|TRBD2|-
TGTGCCTGGAGTCGGGGACTAGGGTACCGAGATACGCAGTATTTT
CAWSRGLGYRDTQYF
>TRBV5-6|TRBJ1-3|TRBD1|-
TGTGCCAGCAGCGGGACAGCTACATCTGGAAACACCATATATTTT
CASSGTATSGNTIYF
>TRBV19|TRBJ2-6|-|few
TGTGCCAGTAGTATTGCGGCCGGGGGTCTAGGGGCCAACGTCCTGACTTTC
CASSIAAGGLGANVLTF
>TRBV6-1|TRBJ2-3|-|-
TGTGCCAGCGGTGAGATAGTCGGCACAGATACGCAGTATTTT
CASGEIVGTDTQYF
>TRBV19|TRBJ2-2|-|-
TGTGCCAGTAGTTGGAGTGTCGGGGAGCTGTTTTTT
CASSWSVGELFF
>TRBV6-5|TRBJ1-1|TRBD1|-
TGTGCCAGCAGCTCTAGACAGGGAGGTAACACTGAAGCTTTCTTT
CASSSRQGGNTEAFF
>TRBV19|TRBJ1-6|TRBD1|-
TGTGCCAGTAGACCCAATCCAGGGGGCGCTGGCTCACCCCTCCACTTT
CASRPNPGGAGSPLHF
>TRBV18|TRBJ1-2|TRBD1|-
TGTGCCAGCTCACCACAAACAGGGGAAAATACTGGCTACACCTTC
CASSPQTGENTGYTF
>TRBV3-1/TRBV3-2|TRBJ2-5|TRBD2|-
TGTGCCAGCAGCCCCCTCCGAGGCGGGGGGTTCGAAGAGACCCAGTACTTC
CASSPLRGGGFEETQYF
>TRBV5-1|TRBJ2-5|TRBD2|-
TGCGCCAGCAGCAGCGGGACTTCCGAAGAGACCCAGTACTTC
CASSSGTSEETQYF
>TRBV7-9|TRBJ2-7|-|-
TGTGCCAGCAGACCCGCGGCGTCCTACGAGCAGTACTTC
CASRPAASYEQYF
>TRBV12-3/TRBV12-4|TRBJ2-2|-|-
TGTGCCAGCAGCCGGGTTAACACCGGGGAGCTGTTTTTT
CASSRVNTGELFF
>TRBV6-4|TRBJ1-2|-|-
TGTGCCAGCAGTGACTCCCGCGTCTATGGCTACACCTTC
CASSDSRVYGYTF
>TRBV10-3|TRBJ2-3|-|-
TGTGCCATCAGTGGGGTGGCGGGGCAGGGCACAGATACGCAGTATTTT
CAISGVAGQGTDTQYF
>TRBV7-9|TRBJ1-1|TRBD1|-
TGTGCCAGCAGCTTAGTAACAGGGGAGGATGAAGCTTTCTTT
CASSLVTGEDEAFF
>TRBV5-1|TRBJ2-7|-|-
TGCGCCAGCAGCCCTGACGAGGTATACGAGCAGTACTTC
CASSPDEVYEQYF
>TRBV5-1|TRBJ2-1|-|-
TGCGCCAGCAGCTTGGCGAGCTCCTACAATGAGCAGTTCTTC
CASSLASSYNEQFF
>TRBV7-9|TRBJ1-1|-|-
TGTGCCAGCAGCTTAGCAGGGGTCGGAGCTTTCTTT
CASSLAGVGAFF
>TRBV28|TRBJ2-5|-|-
TGTGCCAGCAGTTCCCCCCAGGGGTTAGAGACCCAGTACTTC
CASSSPQGLETQYF
>TRBV20-1|TRBJ1-2|TRBD1|-
TGCAGTGCTGGAAACAGGGGAGGCTACACCTTC
CSAGNRGGYTF
>TRBV12-3/TRBV12-4|TRBJ2-7|-|-
TGTGCCAGCAGTTTACTCTACGAGCAGTACTTC
CASSLLYEQYF
>TRBV18|TRBJ1-1|-|-
TGTGCCAGCTCATCTCGACAGGACAAGAACACTGAAGCTTTCTTT
CASSSRQDKNTEAFF
>TRBV12-3/TRBV12-4|TRBJ2-5|TRBD1|-
TGTGCCAGCAGTGACGACAGGGAGGAGACCCAGTACTTC
CASSDDREETQYF
>TRBV5-1|TRBJ1-4|TRBD1|-
TGCGCCAGCAGCTCCGGGACAGGGGTGGTACTCGGAGAAAAACTGTTTTTT
CASSSGTGVVLGEKLFF
>TRBV5-8|TRBJ2-1|-|-
TGTGCCAGCAGCTTGAGCGTCACTCAGAGCTCCTACAATGAGCAGTTCTTC
CASSLSVTQSSYNEQFF
>TRBV19|TRBJ2-5|TRBD1|-
TGTGCCAGTAGCAAACAGGGGGCGCGCGCCGAGACCCAGTACTTC
CASSKQGARAETQYF
>TRBV7-3|TRBJ2-2|-|-
TGTGCCAGCAGCTTATTACCGGGGTCAAACACCGGGGAGCTGTTTTTT
CASSLLPGSNTGELFF